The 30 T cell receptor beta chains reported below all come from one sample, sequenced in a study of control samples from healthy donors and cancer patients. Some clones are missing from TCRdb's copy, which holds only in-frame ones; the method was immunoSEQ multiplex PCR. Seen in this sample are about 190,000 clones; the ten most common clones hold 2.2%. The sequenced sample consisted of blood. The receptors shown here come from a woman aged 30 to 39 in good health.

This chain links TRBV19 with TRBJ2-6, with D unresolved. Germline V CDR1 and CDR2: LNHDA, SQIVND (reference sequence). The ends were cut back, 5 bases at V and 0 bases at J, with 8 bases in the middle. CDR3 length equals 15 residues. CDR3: CASSPSYSGANVLTF. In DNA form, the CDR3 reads TGTGCCAGTAGTCCATCCTACTCTGGGGCCAACGTCCTGACTTTC.

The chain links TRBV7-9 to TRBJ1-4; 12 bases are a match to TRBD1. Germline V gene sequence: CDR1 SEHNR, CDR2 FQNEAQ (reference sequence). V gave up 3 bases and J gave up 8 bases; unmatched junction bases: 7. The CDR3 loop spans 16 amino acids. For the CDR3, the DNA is TGTGCCAGCAGCTTCCCGGGACAGGGGGCGCGGGAAAAACTGTTTTTT. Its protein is CASSFPGQGAREKLFF.

In DNA, the CDR3 is TGTGCCAGCAGTTACTTACAGGGGGAAGGAGCTTTCTTT. This encodes CASSYLQGEGAFF. The chain joins TRBV6-6 to TRBJ1-1, with 8 bases fitting TRBD1. From germline, CDR1 is MNHNY and CDR2 SVGAGI (reference sequence). This CDR3 region has 13 residues. Trimming removed 1 base from V and 10 bases from J; junction bases left unmatched: 5.

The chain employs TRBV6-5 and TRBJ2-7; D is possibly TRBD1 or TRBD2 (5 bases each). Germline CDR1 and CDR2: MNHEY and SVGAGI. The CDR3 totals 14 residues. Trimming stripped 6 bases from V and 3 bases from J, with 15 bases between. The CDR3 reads CASSLRDGYYEQYF. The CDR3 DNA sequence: TGTGCCAGCAGCCTCCGGGACGGTTACTACGAGCAGTACTTC.

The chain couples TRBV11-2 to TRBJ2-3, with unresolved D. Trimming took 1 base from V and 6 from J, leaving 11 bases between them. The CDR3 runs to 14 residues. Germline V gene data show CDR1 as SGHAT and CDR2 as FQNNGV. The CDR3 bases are TGTGCCAGCAGCTTAGGACGGTATGGGGATACGCAGTATTTT. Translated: CASSLGRYGDTQYF.

The CDR3 nucleotides read TGTGCCAGTAGTCATTTACAGGGTCGCTATGGCTACACCTTC. It is translated as CASSHLQGRYGYTF. The chain has TRBV19 and TRBJ1-2; the D gene is possibly TRBD1 (6 bases). CDR1 is LNHDA and CDR2 is SQIVND in the germline V gene (reference sequence). The CDR3 runs 14 residues. The V end was cut by 5 bases, the J end by 4 bases, with 14 bases between.

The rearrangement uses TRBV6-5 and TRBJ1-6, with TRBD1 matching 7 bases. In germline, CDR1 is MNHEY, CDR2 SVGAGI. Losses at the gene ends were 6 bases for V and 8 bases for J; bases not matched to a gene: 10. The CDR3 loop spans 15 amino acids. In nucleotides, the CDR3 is TGTGCCAGCAGCCGAGCCAGGACAGGCTATTCACCCCTCCACTTT. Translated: CASSRARTGYSPLHF.

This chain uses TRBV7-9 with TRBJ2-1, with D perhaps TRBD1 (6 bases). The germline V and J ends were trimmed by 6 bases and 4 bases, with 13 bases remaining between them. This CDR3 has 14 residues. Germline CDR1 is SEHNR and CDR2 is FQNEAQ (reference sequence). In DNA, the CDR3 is TGTGCCAGCAGTCAGGGGCCCCTTTACAATGAGCAGTTCTTC. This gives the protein CASSQGPLYNEQFF.

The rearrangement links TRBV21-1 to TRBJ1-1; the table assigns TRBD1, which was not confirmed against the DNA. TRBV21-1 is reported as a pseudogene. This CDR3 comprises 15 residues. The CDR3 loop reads CASSKGGQSNTEAFF. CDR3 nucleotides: TGTGCCAGCAGCAAAGGGGGGCAGAGCAACACTGAAGCTTTCTTT.

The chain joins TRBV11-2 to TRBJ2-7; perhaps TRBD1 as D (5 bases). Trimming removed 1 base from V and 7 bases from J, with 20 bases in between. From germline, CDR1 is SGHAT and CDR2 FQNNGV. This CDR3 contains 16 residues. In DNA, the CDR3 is TGTGCCAGCAGCTTAGTCTCGGCTGGGGCCTACGGGGAGCAGTACTTC. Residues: CASSLVSAGAYGEQYF.

The CDR3 protein is CAWSAEYGTGELFF. The CDR3 bases are TGTGCCTGGAGTGCCGAATACGGCACCGGGGAGCTGTTTTTT. The chain couples TRBV30 to TRBJ2-2; D ambiguous. Germline lookup yields CDR1 GTSNPN and CDR2 SVGIG (reference sequence). The V end lost 1 base, the J end lost 4 bases, and 10 bases lay between the germline ends. The CDR3 consists of 14 residues.

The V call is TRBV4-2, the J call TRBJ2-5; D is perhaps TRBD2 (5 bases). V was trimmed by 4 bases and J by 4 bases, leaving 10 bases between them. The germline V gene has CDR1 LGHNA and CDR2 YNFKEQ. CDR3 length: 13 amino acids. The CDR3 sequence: CASSPSAGETQYF. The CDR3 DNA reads TGTGCCAGCAGCCCCTCCGCGGGAGAGACCCAGTACTTC.

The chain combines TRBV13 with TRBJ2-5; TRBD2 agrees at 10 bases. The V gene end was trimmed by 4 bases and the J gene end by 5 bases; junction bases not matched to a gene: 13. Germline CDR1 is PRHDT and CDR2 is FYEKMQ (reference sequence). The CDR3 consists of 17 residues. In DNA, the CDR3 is TGTGCCAGCAGCTCCGCCTGGAGCGGGGGGGCCGATGAGACCCAGTACTTC. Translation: CASSSAWSGGADETQYF.

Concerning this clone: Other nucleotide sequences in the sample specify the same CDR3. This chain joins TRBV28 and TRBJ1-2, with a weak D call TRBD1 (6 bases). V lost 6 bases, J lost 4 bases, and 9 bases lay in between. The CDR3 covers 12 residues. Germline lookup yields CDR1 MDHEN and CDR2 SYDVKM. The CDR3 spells CASSLDSYGYTF. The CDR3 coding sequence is TGTGCCAGCAGCCTGGACAGCTATGGCTACACCTTC.

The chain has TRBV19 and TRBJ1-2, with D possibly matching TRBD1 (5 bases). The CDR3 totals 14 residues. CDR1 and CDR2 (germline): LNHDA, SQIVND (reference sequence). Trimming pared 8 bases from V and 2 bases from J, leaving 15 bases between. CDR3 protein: CASRDRGRNYGYTF. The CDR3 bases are TGTGCCAGTCGGGACCGGGGGAGGAACTATGGCTACACCTTC.

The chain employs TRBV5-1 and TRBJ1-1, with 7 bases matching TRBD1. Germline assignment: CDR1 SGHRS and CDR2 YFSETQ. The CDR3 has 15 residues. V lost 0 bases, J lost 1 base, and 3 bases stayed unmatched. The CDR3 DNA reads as TGCGCCAGCAGCTTGGCCAGGACAGGGAACACTGAAGCTTTCTTT. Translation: CASSLARTGNTEAFF. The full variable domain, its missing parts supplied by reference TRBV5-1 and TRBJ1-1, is KAGVTQTPRYLIKTRGQQVTLSCSPISGHRSVSWYQQTPGQGLQFLFEYFSETQRNKGNFPGRFSGRQFSNSRSEMNVSTLELGDSALYLCASSLARTGNTEAFFGQGTRLTVV.

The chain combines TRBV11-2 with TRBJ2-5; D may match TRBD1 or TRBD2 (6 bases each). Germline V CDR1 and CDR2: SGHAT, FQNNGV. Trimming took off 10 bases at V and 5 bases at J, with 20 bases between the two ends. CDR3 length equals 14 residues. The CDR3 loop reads CATAIGGPQETQYF. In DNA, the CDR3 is TGTGCCACCGCAATAGGGGGGCCACAGGAGACCCAGTACTTC.

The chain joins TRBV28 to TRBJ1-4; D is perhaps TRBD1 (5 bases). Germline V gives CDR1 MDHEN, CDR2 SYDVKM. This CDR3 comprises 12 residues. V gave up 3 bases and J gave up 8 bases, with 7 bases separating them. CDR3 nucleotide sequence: TGTGCCAGCAGTTTTTGGGGCGAAAAACTGTTTTTT. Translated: CASSFWGEKLFF.

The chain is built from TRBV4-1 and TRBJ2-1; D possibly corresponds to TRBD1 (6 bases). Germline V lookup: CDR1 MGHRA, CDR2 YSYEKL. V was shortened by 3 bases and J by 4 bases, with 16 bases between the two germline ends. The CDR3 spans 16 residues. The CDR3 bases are TGCGCCAGCAGCCACCATACAGGGAACGTGTACAATGAGCAGTTCTTC. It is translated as CASSHHTGNVYNEQFF.

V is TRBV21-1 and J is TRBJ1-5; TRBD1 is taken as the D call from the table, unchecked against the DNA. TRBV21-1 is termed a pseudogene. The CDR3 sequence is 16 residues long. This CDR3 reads CASRTLTDRVNQPQHF. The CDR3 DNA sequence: TGTGCCAGCAGGACACTGACTGACAGGGTTAATCAGCCCCAGCATTTT.

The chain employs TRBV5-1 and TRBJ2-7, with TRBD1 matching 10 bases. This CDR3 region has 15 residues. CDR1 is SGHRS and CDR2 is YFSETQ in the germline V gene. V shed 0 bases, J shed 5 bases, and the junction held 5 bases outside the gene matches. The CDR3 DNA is TGCGCCAGCAGCTTGGAGGGACAGGGGAGGAACGAGCAGTACTTC. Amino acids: CASSLEGQGRNEQYF.

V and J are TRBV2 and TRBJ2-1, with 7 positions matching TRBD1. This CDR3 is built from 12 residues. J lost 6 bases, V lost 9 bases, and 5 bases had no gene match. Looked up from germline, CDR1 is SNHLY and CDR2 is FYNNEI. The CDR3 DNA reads TGTGCCAGGGGACAGTTCCTCAATGAGCAGTTCTTC. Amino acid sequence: CARGQFLNEQFF.

Here the CDR3 DNA reads TGTGCCAGCAGCTTAAGTAGGGACAATCCCCCCCATGAGCAGTTCTTC. It is translated as CASSLSRDNPPHEQFF. This sequence joins TRBV7-3 and TRBJ2-1, with D tentatively TRBD1 (6 bases). From germline, CDR1 is SGHTA and CDR2 FQGTGA. This CDR3 is 16 amino acids long. V was pared by 1 base and J by 8 bases, with 18 bases between. Full variable domain (remainder filled in from reference TRBV7-3 and TRBJ2-1): GAGVSQTPSNKVTEKGKYVELRCDPISGHTALYWYRQSLGQGPEFLIYFQGTGAADDSGLPNDRFFAVRPEGSVSTLKIQRTERGDSAVYLCASSLSRDNPPHEQFFGPGTRLTVL.

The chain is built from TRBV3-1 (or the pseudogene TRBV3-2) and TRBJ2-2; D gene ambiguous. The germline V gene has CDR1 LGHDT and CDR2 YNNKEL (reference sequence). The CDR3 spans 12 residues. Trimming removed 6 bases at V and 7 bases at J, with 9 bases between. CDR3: CASSGSRGELFF. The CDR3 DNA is TGTGCCAGCAGTGGGTCGCGCGGGGAGCTGTTTTTT.

In nucleotides, the CDR3 is TGTGCCAGCAGCCAAGGAGGGACAGGGGGCGAAAAACTGTTTTTT. The encoded protein is CASSQGGTGGEKLFF. The chain recombines TRBV3-1 (or the pseudogene TRBV3-2) with TRBJ1-4; 12 bases agree with TRBD1. V was clipped by 1 base and J by 8 bases; unmatched bases: 2. There are 15 residues in the CDR3. CDR1 is LGHDT and CDR2 is YNNKEL in the germline V gene (reference sequence).

The CDR3 reads CASRQQGSGRSPLHF. The CDR3 nucleotides are TGTGCCAGCAGACAACAGGGTAGCGGGAGGTCACCCCTCCACTTT. The J gene is TRBJ1-6, the V gene TRBV27, with a weak D call TRBD1 (6 bases). The germline gives CDR1 MNHEY, CDR2 SMNVEV (reference sequence). This CDR3 has 15 residues. The V gene lost 6 bases and the J gene lost 10 bases, with 19 bases spanning the gap.

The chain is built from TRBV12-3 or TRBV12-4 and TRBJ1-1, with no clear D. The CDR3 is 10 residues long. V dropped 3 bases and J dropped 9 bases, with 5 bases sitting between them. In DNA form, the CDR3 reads TGTGCCAGCAGTTTTACTCAAGCTTTCTTT. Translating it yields CASSFTQAFF.

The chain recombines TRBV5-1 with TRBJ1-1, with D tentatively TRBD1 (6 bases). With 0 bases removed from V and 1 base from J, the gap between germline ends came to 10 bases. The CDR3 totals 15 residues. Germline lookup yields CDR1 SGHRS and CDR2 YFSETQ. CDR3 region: CASSLAGARNTEAFF. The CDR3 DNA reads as TGCGCCAGCAGCTTGGCGGGGGCAAGGAACACTGAAGCTTTCTTT.

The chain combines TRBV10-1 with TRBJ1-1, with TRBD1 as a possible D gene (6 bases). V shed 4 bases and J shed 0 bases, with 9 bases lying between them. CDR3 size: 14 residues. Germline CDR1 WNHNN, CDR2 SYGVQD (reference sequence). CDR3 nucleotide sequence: TGCGCCAGCAGTGGGGGGGCTATGAACACTGAAGCTTTCTTT. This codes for CASSGGAMNTEAFF.

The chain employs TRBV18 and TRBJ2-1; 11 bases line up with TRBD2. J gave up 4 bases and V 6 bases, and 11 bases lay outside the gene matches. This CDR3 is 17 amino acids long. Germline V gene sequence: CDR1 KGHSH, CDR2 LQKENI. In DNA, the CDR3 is TGTGCCAGCTCGCATAACAGAAGACTAGCGGGATACAATGAGCAGTTCTTC. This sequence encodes CASSHNRRLAGYNEQFF. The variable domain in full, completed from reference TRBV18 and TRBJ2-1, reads NAGVMQNPRHLVRRRGQEARLRCSPMKGHSHVYWYRQLPEEGLKFMVYLQKENIIDESGMPKERFSAEFPKEGPSILRIQQVVRGDSAAYFCASSHNRRLAGYNEQFFGPGTRLTVL.